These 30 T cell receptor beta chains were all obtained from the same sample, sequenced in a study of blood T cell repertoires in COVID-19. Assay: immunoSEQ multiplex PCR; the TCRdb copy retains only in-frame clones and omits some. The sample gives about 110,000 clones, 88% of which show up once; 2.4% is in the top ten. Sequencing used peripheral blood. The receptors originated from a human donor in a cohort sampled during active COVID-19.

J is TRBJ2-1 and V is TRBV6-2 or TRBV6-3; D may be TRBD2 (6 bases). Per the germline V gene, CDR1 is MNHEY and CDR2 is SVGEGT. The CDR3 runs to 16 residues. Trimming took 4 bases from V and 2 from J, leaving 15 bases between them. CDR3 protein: CASSWRGLLTYNEQFF. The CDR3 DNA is TGTGCCAGCAGTTGGAGGGGACTTCTTACCTACAATGAGCAGTTCTTC.

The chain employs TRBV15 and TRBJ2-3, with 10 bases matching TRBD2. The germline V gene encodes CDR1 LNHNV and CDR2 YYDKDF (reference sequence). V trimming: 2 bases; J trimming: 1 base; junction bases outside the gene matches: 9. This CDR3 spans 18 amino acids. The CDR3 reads CATSRTPTGTSGTDTQYF. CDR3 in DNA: TGTGCCACCAGCAGAACTCCCACCGGGACTAGCGGCACAGATACGCAGTATTTT. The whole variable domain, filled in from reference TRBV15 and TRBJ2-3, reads DAMVIQNPRYQVTQFGKPVTLSCSQTLNHNVMYWYQQKSSQAPKLLFHYYDKDFNNEADTPDNFQSRRPNTSFCFLDIRSPGLGDTAMYLCATSRTPTGTSGTDTQYFGPGTRLTVL.

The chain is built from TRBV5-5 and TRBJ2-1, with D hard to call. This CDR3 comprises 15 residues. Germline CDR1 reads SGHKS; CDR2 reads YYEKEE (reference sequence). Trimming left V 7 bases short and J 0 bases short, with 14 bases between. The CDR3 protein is CASSQDPSSYNEQFF. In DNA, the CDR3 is TGTGCCAGCTCCCAAGATCCTAGCTCCTACAATGAGCAGTTCTTC.

CDR3 sequence: CASSQGLAGAGELFF. For the CDR3, the DNA is TGCGCCAGCAGCCAAGGACTAGCGGGGGCCGGGGAGCTGTTTTTT. This chain uses TRBV4-1 with TRBJ2-2; TRBD2 matches at 12 bases. The CDR3 is 15 residues long. Per germline, CDR1 MGHRA and CDR2 YSYEKL. V lost 1 base and J lost 6; bases outside the gene matches: 0.

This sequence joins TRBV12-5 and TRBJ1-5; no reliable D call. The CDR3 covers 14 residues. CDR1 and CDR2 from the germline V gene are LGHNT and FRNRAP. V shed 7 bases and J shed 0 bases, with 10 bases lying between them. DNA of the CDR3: TGTGCTAGTGCCCCCCGGGGTAGCAATCAGCCCCAGCATTTT. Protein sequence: CASAPRGSNQPQHF. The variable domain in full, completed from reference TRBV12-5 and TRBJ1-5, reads DARVTQTPRHKVTEMGQEVTMRCQPILGHNTVFWYRQTMMQGLELLAYFRNRAPLDDSGMPKDRFSAEMPDATLATLKIQPSEPRDSAVYFCASAPRGSNQPQHFGDGTRLSIL.

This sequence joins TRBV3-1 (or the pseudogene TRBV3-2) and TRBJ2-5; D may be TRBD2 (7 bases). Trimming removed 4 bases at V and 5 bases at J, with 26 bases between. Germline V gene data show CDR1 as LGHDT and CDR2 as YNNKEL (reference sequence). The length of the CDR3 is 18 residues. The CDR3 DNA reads TGTGCCAGCAGCCCCAGAGGGGGGGTAGCGGGTGTGGGTGAGACCCAGTACTTC. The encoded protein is CASSPRGGVAGVGETQYF.

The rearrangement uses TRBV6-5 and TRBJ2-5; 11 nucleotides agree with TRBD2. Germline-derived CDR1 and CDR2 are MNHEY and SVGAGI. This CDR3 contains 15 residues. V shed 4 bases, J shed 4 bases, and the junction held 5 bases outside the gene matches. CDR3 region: CASSLLAGELETQYF. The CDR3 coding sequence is TGTGCCAGCAGTTTACTAGCGGGGGAGCTAGAGACCCAGTACTTC.

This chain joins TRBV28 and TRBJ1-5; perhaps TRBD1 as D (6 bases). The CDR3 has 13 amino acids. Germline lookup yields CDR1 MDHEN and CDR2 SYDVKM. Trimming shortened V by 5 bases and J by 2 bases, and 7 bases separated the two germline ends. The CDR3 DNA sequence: TGTGCCAGCAGTCGACAGGGCAATCAGCCCCAGCATTTT. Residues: CASSRQGNQPQHF.

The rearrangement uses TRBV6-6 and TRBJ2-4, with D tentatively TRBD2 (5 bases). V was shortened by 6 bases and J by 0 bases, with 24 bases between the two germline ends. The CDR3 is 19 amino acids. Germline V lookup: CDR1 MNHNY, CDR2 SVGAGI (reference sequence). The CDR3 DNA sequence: TGTGCCAGCAGCTGGGATTCCATCGGGGTGGGATTAGCCAAAAACATTCAGTACTTC. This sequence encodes CASSWDSIGVGLAKNIQYF.

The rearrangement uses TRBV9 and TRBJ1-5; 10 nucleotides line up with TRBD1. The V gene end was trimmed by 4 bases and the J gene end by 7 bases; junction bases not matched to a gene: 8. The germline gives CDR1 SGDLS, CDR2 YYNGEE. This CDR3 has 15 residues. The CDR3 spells CASSQEGTGVQPQHF. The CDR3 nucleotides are TGTGCCAGCAGCCAAGAGGGGACAGGGGTCCAGCCCCAGCATTTT.

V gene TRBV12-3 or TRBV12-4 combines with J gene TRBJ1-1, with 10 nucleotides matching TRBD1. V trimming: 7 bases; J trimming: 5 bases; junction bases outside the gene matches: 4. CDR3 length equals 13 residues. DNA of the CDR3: TGTGCCAGCACCTTGGGACAGGGGACTGAAGCTTTCTTT. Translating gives CASTLGQGTEAFF.

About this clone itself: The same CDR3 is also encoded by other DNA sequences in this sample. The CDR3 protein is CASSIPGNQPQHF. The CDR3 bases are TGTGCCAGTAGTATCCCAGGGAATCAGCCCCAGCATTTT. This chain links TRBV19 with TRBJ1-5; maybe TRBD1 (5 bases). In germline, CDR1 is LNHDA, CDR2 SQIVND (reference sequence). The CDR3 spans 13 residues. V shed 3 bases and J shed 4 bases, with 7 bases lying between them.

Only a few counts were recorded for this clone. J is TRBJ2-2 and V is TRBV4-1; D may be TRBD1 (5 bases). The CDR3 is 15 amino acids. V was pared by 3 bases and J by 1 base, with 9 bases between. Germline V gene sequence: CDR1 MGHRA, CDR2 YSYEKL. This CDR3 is CASSHFGQNTGELFF. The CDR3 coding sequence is TGCGCCAGCAGCCACTTCGGACAGAACACCGGGGAGCTGTTTTTT.

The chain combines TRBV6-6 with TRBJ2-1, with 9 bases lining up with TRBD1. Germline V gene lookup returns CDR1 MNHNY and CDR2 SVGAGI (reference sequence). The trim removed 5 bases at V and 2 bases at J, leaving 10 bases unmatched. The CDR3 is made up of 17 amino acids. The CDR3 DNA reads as TGTGCCAGCAGTCGTGATCCGGGACAGGGACCCTACAATGAGCAGTTCTTC. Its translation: CASSRDPGQGPYNEQFF.

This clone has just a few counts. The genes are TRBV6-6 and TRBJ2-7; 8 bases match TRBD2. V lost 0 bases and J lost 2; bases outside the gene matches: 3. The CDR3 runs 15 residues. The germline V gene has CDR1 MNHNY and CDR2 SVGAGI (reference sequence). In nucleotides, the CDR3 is TGTGCCAGCAGTTACTCCGAGACTAGCGCCTACGAGCAGTACTTC. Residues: CASSYSETSAYEQYF.

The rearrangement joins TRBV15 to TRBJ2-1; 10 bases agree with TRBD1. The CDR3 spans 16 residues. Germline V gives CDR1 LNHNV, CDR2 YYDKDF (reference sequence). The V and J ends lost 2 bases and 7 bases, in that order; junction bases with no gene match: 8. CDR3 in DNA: TGTGCCACCAGCAGAACGACAGGGGGCGTCTGGAATGAGCAGTTCTTC. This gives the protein CATSRTTGGVWNEQFF.

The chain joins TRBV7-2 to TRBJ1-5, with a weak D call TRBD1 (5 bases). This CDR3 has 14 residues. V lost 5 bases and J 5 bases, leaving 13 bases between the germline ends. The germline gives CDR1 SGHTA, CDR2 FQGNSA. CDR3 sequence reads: CASSLRTPDQPQHF. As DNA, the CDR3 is TGTGCCAGCAGCCTACGGACACCTGATCAGCCCCAGCATTTT.

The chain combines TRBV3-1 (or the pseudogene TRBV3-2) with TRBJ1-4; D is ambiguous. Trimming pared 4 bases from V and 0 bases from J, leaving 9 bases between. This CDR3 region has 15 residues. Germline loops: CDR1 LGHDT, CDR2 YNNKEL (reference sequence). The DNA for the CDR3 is TGTGCCAGCAGCCCCCCGGGGACAACTAATGAAAAACTGTTTTTT. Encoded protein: CASSPPGTTNEKLFF.

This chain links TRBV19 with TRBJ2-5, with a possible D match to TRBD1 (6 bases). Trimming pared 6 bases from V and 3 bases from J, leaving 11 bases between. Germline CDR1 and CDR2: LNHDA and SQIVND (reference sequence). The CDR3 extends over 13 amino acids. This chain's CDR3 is CASSRGLEETQYF. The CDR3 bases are TGTGCCAGTAGCAGGGGCTTGGAAGAGACCCAGTACTTC.

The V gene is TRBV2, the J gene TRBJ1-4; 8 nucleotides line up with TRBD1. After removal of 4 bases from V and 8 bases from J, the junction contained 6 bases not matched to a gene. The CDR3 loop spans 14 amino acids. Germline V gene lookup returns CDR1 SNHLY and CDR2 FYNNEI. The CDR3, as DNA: TGTGCCAGCAGTGCCGGACAGGGAGAGGAAAAACTGTTTTTT. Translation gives CASSAGQGEEKLFF. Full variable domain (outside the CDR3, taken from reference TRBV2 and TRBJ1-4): EPEVTQTPSHQVTQMGQEVILRCVPISNHLYFYWYRQILGQKVEFLVSFYNNEISEKSEIFDDQFSVERPDGSNFTLKIRSTKLEDSAMYFCASSAGQGEEKLFFGSGTQLSVL.

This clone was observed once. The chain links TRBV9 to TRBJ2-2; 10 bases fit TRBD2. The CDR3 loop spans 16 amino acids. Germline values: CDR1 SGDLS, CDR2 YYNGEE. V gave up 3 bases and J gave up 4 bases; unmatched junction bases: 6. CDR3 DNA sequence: TGTGCCAGCAGCGCCGAAGCGGGGGGGGGCACCGGGGAGCTGTTTTTT. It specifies CASSAEAGGGTGELFF.

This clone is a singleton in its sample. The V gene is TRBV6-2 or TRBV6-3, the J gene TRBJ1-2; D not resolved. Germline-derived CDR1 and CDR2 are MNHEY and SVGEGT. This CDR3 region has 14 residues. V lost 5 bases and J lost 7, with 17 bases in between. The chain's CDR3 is CASSGTSYSGGYTF. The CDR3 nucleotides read TGTGCCAGCAGTGGCACCTCTTACTCGGGTGGCTACACCTTC.

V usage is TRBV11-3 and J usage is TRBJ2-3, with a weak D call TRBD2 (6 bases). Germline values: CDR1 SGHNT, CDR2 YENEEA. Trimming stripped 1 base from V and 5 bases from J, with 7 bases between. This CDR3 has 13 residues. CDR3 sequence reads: CASSLAGEDTQYF. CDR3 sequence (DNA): TGTGCCAGCAGCTTAGCGGGGGAAGATACGCAGTATTTT. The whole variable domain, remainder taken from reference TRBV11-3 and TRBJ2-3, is EAGVVQSPRYKIIEKKQPVAFWCNPISGHNTLYWYLQNLGQGPELLIRYENEEAVDDSQLPKDRFSAERLKGVDSTLKIQPAELGDSAVYLCASSLAGEDTQYFGPGTRLTVL.

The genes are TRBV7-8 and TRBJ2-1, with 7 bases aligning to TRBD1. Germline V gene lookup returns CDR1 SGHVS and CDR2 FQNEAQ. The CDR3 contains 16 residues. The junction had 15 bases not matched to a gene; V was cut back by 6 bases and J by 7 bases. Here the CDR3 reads CASSTQTGLLANEQFF. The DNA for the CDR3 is TGTGCCAGCAGTACTCAGACAGGGTTGTTGGCAAATGAGCAGTTCTTC. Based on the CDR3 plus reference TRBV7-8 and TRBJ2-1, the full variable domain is GAGVSQSPRYKVAKRGQDVALRCDPISGHVSLFWYQQALGQGPEFLTYFQNEAQLDKSGLPSDRFFAERPEGSVSTLKIQRTQQEDSAVYLCASSTQTGLLANEQFFGPGTRLTVL.

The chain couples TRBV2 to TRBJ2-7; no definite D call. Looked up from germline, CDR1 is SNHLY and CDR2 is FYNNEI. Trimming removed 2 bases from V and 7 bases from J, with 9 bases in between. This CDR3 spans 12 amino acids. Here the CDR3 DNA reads TGTGCCAGCAGTGAATGGCAGAATGAGCAGTACTTC. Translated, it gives CASSEWQNEQYF.

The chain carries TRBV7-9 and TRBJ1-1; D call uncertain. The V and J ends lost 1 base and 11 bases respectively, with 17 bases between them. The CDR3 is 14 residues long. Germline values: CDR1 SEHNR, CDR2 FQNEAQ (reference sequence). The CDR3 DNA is TGTGCCAGCAGCTTAGTGGTGGAGGGATTGGGTGCTTTCTTT. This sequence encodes CASSLVVEGLGAFF.

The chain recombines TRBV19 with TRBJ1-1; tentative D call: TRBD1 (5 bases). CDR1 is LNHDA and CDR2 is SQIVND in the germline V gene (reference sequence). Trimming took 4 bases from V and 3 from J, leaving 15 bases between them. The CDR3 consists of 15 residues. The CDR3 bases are TGTGCCAGTAGTACCGACAGTTCGGAGTACACTGAAGCTTTCTTT. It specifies CASSTDSSEYTEAFF.

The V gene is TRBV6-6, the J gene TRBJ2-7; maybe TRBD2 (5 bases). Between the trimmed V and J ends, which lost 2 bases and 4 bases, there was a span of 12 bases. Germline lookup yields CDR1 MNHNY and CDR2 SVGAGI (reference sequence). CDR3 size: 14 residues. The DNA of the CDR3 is TGTGCCAGCAGTTACGAGGGAAAAATTTACGAGCAGTACTTC. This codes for CASSYEGKIYEQYF.

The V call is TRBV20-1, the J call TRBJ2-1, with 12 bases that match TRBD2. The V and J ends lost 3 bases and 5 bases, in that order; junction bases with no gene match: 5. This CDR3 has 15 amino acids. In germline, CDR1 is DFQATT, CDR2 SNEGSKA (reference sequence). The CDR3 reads CSASTSGRPDNEQFF. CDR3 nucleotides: TGCAGTGCTAGTACTAGCGGGAGGCCTGACAATGAGCAGTTCTTC.

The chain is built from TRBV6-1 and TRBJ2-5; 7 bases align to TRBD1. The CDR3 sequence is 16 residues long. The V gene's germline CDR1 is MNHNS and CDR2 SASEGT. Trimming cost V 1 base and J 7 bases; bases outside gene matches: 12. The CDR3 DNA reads TGTGCCAGCAGTGAAGTCCCGGGACAGTTCGGCGGGACCCAGTACTTC. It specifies CASSEVPGQFGGTQYF.